This TCR beta chain was found in a study of cytomegalovirus exposure and HLA in healthy donors. Researchers ran the PCR with 60 Vbeta and 13 Jbeta primers. Here immunoSEQ multiplex PCR was the method, and the copy in TCRdb shows in-frame clones only, minus some. This table has about 110,000 clones, under 90% appearing once. Broader study findings: Links to common viral pathogens appeared, in a later analysis, for several of the most significant clusters. Later genetic work tied a missense DCLRE1C variant to beta-chain V and J trimming.

Germline CDR1 is SGHNT and CDR2 is YENEEA. CDR3 length equals 14 residues. The V end was cut by 1 base, the J end by 4 bases, with 9 bases between. For this clone: Its antigen is undetermined.

The sequenced sample consisted of PBMCs. The clonotype comes from a woman under 30 in good health and CMV-seronegative. The rearrangement uses TRBV11-3 and TRBJ2-3; D unclear. Here the CDR3 reads CASSLAATADTQYF. Written as DNA, the CDR3 is TGTGCCAGCAGCTTAGCGGCCACAGCAGATACGCAGTATTTT.